This paragraph covers one T cell receptor beta chain sequence. The data originate from a study of blood T cell repertoires in COVID-19. In the original analysis: Amplified reference gene primers provided the basis for estimating nucleated cell counts. Assay: immunoSEQ multiplex PCR; the TCRdb copy retains only in-frame clones and omits some. For V, J and clone size, that table is used; D and trimming come from the DNA. The table records about 220,000 clones, 84% of them present only once. V dropped 8 bases and J dropped 1; count of bases not matched to a gene: 5. The CDR3 is 13 amino acids. Germline V gives CDR1 SGHNT, CDR2 YENEEA.

The rearrangement uses TRBV11-3 and TRBJ2-7; 7 bases are a match to TRBD1. This clonotype was obtained from a man in his forties or fifties who had recovered from COVID-19. What was sequenced was peripheral blood. CDR3 DNA sequence: TGTGCCAGCGGCCTACAGGGGTCCTACGAGCAGTACTTC. It codes for CASGLQGSYEQYF.